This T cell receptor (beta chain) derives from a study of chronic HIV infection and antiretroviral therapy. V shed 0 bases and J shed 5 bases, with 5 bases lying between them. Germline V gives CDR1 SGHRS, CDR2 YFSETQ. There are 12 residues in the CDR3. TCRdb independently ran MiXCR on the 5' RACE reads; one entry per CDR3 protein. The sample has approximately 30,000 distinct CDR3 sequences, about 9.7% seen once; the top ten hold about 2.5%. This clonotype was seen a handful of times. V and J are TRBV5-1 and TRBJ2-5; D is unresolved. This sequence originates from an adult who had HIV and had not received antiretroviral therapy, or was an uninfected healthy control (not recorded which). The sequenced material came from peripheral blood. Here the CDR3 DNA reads TGCGCCAGCAGCTTGGACTACGAGACCCAGTACTTC. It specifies CASSLDYETQYF.